Listed below are T cell receptor beta chains from one sample, sequenced in a study of control samples from healthy donors and cancer patients. Data came from immunoSEQ multiplex PCR; TCRdb stores just in-frame clones and leaves some out. The profile shows about 190,000 clones, roughly nine tenths of them singletons. Specimen: blood. Source of these receptors: a young man in good health. Both conserved end residues are part of each CDR3. The D gene is left open where the match is weak. Clone size is shown for a subset of rows, as once, few, many or a class of expanded clone.

TRBJ1-5 | - | TRBV9 | - | CASSVGYASNQPQHF | TGTGCCAGCAGCGTCGGTTATGCGAGCAATCAGCCCCAGCATTTT
TRBJ1-2 | - | TRBV27 | - | CASTPQVPNYGYTF | TGTGCCAGCACCCCCCAAGTTCCTAACTATGGCTACACCTTC
TRBJ1-1 | once | TRBV10-3 | - | CATLNCVLLCHPYGQEAFF | -
TRBJ2-7 | - | TRBV6-5 | - | CASSYENLAGTYEQYF | TGTGCCAGCAGTTACGAGAATTTGGCGGGGACCTACGAGCAGTACTTC
TRBJ2-1 | once | TRBV5-1 | - | CASSLGEVSYNEQFF | TGCGCCAGCAGCTTGGGGGAAGTCTCCTACAATGAGCAGTTCTTC
TRBJ1-2 | - | TRBV7-3 | - | CASSLPWQGHGYTF | TGTGCCAGCAGCTTACCGTGGCAGGGCCATGGCTACACCTTC
TRBJ2-7 | - | TRBV7-3 | - | CASSLEGGYEQYF | TGTGCCAGCAGCTTAGAAGGGGGCTACGAGCAGTACTTC
TRBJ1-1 | once | TRBV12-5 | - | CASGPATGHNTEAFF | TGTGCTAGTGGACCCGCAACGGGACATAACACTGAAGCTTTCTTT
TRBJ1-6 | - | TRBV18 | - | CASGRTKDSPLHF | TGTGCCAGTGGGCGAACTAAGGATTCACCCCTCCACTTT
TRBJ1-1 | - | TRBV15 | - | CATSSAGGLGTEAFF | TGTGCCACCAGCAGCGCCGGGGGGTTGGGAACTGAAGCTTTCTTT
TRBJ2-1 | - | TRBV3-1/TRBV3-2 | TRBD2 | CASRPTSGPIPYNEQFF | TGTGCCAGCAGGCCGACTAGCGGGCCTATTCCCTACAATGAGCAGTTCTTC
TRBJ2-4 | - | TRBV3-1/TRBV3-2 | TRBD2 | CASSPSGGRGIQYF | TGTGCCAGCAGCCCCAGCGGGGGTCGCGGCATTCAGTACTTC
TRBJ1-2 | - | TRBV9 | TRBD1 | CASSVGTGGWGGYTF | TGTGCCAGCAGCGTAGGGACAGGGGGCTGGGGGGGCTACACCTTC
TRBJ2-2 | - | TRBV19 | - | CASSERYHYNTGELFF | TGTGCCAGTAGCGAAAGGTATCACTACAACACCGGGGAGCTGTTTTTT
TRBJ2-2 | - | TRBV3-1/TRBV3-2 | TRBD1 | CASSQDPGWTGRTGELFF | TGTGCCAGCAGCCAAGATCCGGGGTGGACAGGGAGAACCGGGGAGCTGTTTTTT
TRBJ1-1 | - | TRBV2 | TRBD1 | CASSIGQGTEAFF | TGTGCCAGCAGTATTGGACAGGGCACTGAAGCTTTCTTT
TRBJ1-5 | - | TRBV19 | - | CASSFQHLNSNQPQHF | TGTGCCAGTAGTTTCCAGCACCTAAATAGCAATCAGCCCCAGCATTTT
TRBJ1-5 | - | TRBV9 | - | CASSLEGGVGQPQHF | TGTGCCAGCAGTCTGGAGGGAGGGGTCGGTCAGCCCCAGCATTTT
TRBJ2-7 | - | TRBV5-1 | - | CASSLPSEEQYF | TGCGCCAGCAGCTTGCCGTCAGAGGAGCAGTACTTC
TRBJ2-1 | - | TRBV28 | - | CASSFRGVSYNEQFF | TGTGCCAGCAGTTTTAGGGGGGTGTCCTACAATGAGCAGTTCTTC
TRBJ1-2 | - | TRBV20-1 | - | CSATVGSGYTF | TGCAGTGCTACCGTCGGGTCTGGCTACACCTTC
TRBJ1-4 | - | TRBV30 | TRBD1 | CAWSSGGMVEKLFF | TGTGCCTGGAGTTCAGGGGGGATGGTTGAAAAACTGTTTTTT
TRBJ2-2 | - | TRBV9 | TRBD2 | CASSASGGGVGELFF | TGTGCCAGCAGCGCTAGCGGGGGCGGGGTCGGGGAGCTGTTTTTT
TRBJ2-7 | - | TRBV10-3 | - | CAISTRDGPSYEQYF | TGTGCCATCAGCACCCGGGACGGACCCTCCTACGAGCAGTACTTC
TRBJ1-2 | once | TRBV24-1 | - | CATSDLAGYTF | TGTGCCACCAGTGATTTGGCTGGCTACACCTTC
TRBJ2-7 | - | TRBV11-2 | TRBD1 | CASSSTDRVNYEQYF | TGTGCCAGCAGCTCCACTGACAGGGTTAATTACGAGCAGTACTTC
TRBJ1-5 | - | TRBV27 | - | CASSLSLGRHNQPQHF | TGTGCCAGCAGTTTATCACTTGGCAGACACAATCAGCCCCAGCATTTT
TRBJ1-1 | - | TRBV19 | - | CASSRWQSNTEAFF | TGTGCCAGTAGTCGTTGGCAGTCGAACACTGAAGCTTTCTTT
TRBJ1-1 | - | TRBV20-1 | - | CSASVGGSLGTEAFF | TGCAGTGCTAGTGTGGGGGGCTCCCTGGGCACTGAAGCTTTCTTT
TRBJ1-4 | - | TRBV6-5 | TRBD1 | CASRHRDRDEKLFF | TGTGCCAGCAGGCACCGGGACAGGGATGAAAAACTGTTTTTT
TRBJ1-1 | - | TRBV7-9 | TRBD1 | CASSLTGTGVTEAFF | TGTGCCAGCAGCTTAACCGGGACAGGGGTCACTGAAGCTTTCTTT
TRBJ2-1 | - | TRBV24-1 | TRBD2 | CATSDSSGGLYNEQFF | TGTGCCACCAGTGATTCTAGCGGGGGGCTTTACAATGAGCAGTTCTTC
TRBJ2-4 | - | TRBV4-1 | TRBD1 | CASSPNKGQLQYF | TGCGCCAGCAGCCCGAATAAGGGACAGCTTCAGTACTTC
TRBJ1-6 | - | TRBV30 | - | CAWTDDSPLHF | TGTGCCTGGACCGACGATTCACCCCTCCACTTT
TRBJ2-7 | - | TRBV7-2 | - | CASSRSAAYEQYF | TGTGCCAGCAGCCGGAGTGCAGCCTACGAGCAGTACTTC
TRBJ1-4 | - | TRBV6-5 | - | CASSYSLSPNEKLFF | TGTGCCAGCAGTTACTCGCTAAGCCCTAATGAAAAACTGTTTTTT